This TCR beta chain was sequenced in a study of regulatory T cells in long-lasting Graves disease. In the case of this clonotype: As yet, its antigen is unknown.

The CDR3 has 14 amino acids. The V segment lost 10 bases and the J segment 6 bases; nucleotides outside the gene matches: 7. The V gene's germline CDR1 is SNHLY and CDR2 FYNNEI. Time point denoted: persistent/refractory GD, antithyroid drugs over 5 years with positive TRAb. There was RNA extracted from PBMCs, and the TCR library was made from it. According to the study, TCR beta libraries were built with iRepertoire HTBI primers and CDR3-region Arm-PCR. In the study's own analysis: Samples jointly harbored 60 or so TRBV and over 11 TRBJ segments. TCRdb reprocessed the multiplex PCR reads with MiXCR, giving one entry per CDR3 protein. The V and J calls shown here were made by TCRdb, not taken from the authors' results. The sample lists a few hundred thousand distinct CDR3 sequences; around 24% were seen once. General study points: The study found lower TCR diversity in persistent Graves' patients than in newly diagnosed ones. Public clonotype sharing was higher in persistent than newly diagnosed patients. Sample size, which was small, may have reduced accuracy.

The clonotype comes from a female donor with Graves disease. The sequencing used peripheral blood mononuclear cells (PBMCs), collected when the disease was refractory, from a patient treated with antithyroid drugs. This chain links TRBV2 with TRBJ2-1; TRBD2 aligns across 12 bases. Here the CDR3 reads CATFGTSGFNEQFF. CDR3 DNA: TGTGCCACATTCGGGACTAGCGGGTTCAATGAGCAGTTCTTC.